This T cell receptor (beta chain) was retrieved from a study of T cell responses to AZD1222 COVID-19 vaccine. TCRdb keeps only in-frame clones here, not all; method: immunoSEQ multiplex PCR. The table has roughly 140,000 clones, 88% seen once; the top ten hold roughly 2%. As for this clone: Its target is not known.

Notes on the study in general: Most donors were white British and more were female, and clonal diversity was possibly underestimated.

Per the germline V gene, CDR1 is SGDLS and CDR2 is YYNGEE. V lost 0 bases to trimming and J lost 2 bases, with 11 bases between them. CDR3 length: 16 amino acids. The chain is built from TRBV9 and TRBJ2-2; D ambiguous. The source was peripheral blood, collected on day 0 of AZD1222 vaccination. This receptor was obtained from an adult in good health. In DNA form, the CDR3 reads TGTGCCAGCAGCGTAGGATGGGGTATTAACACCGGGGAGCTGTTTTTT. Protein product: CASSVGWGINTGELFF.